Presented here are 24 T cell receptor beta chains from one specimen sequenced in a study of T cells in women clearing cervical HPV infection (dated by TCRdb to 2017 to 2018). The protocol used for the library was the immunoSEQ multiplex PCR assay. TCRdb stores this immuneACCESS table with in-frame sequences only. Part of the clones is absent; in the studies checked, under half of the shortfall reflects unresolved V genes, and no reason is known for the rest. The sample table gives around 18,000 clones. The leading ten clones occupy 7.2% of the sample. The sequenced material came from blood buffy coat. The receptors come from a woman aged 18-70 years with a cervical HPV16 infection that either progressed to CIN3+ or cleared (not recorded which).

For this clone: The read stops 3 residues short of the end of the CDR3; the missing end is completed from the germline J gene. The rearrangement joins TRBV11-2 to TRBJ2-3; unclear D gene. Germline assignment: CDR1 SGHAT and CDR2 FQNNGV. V gave up 0 bases and J gave up 2 bases, with 9 bases separating them. This CDR3 region has 15 residues. The CDR3 sequence is CASSLDGGITDTQYF. The sequenced part of the CDR3 DNA is TGTGCCAGCAGCTTAGACGGCGGCATCACAGATACG.

With respect to this clone: Read coverage stops 3 residues before the CDR3 terminus; the germline J gene supplies the remainder. The chain has TRBV18 and TRBJ1-3; TRBD1 aligns across 7 bases. The ends lost 6 bases at V and 4 bases at J; junction bases unmatched: 6. Germline CDR1 reads KGHSH; CDR2 reads LQKENI. The CDR3 consists of 14 residues. The CDR3 DNA, read in part, is TGTGCCAGCTCCCCGGGACAGTCGGGAAACACC. Translating it yields CASSPGQSGNT. The CDR3, in full, reads CASSPGQSGNTIYF.

On this clone itself: The CDR3 end lies 3 residues beyond the end of the read and is filled in from the germline J gene. The chain carries TRBV13 and TRBJ2-2, with 7 positions matching TRBD1. Germline loops: CDR1 PRHDT, CDR2 FYEKMQ (reference sequence). CDR3 size: 16 residues. Trimming removed 4 bases from V and 7 bases from J; junction bases left unmatched: 12. CDR3 DNA (partial): TGTGCCAGCAGCTCCCGCCCCGGGACAGTTGTCGGGGAG. As protein: CASSSRPGTVVGE. The complete CDR3 reads CASSSRPGTVVGELFF.

As to this clone: The sequenced fragment ends 3 residues before the CDR3 boundary, so the rest is inferred from the germline J gene. J is TRBJ2-7 and V is TRBV20-1; weak D call: TRBD1 (6 bases). The germline V and J ends were trimmed by 7 bases and 2 bases, with 12 bases remaining between them. The CDR3 is made up of 12 amino acids. Germline V lookup: CDR1 DFQATT, CDR2 SNEGSKA (reference sequence). CDR3 in amino acids: CSVLQGAYEQYF. CDR3 DNA, as far as it was read: TGCAGTGTATTACAGGGCGCCTACGAG.

As for this clone: The read is 3 residues too short to cover the CDR3 end, so that end is filled in from the germline J gene. The chain couples TRBV5-4 to TRBJ2-7; D unclear. The ends were cut back, 1 base at V and 2 bases at J, with 10 bases in the middle. CDR3 length: 14 residues. CDR1 and CDR2 from the germline V gene are SGHNT and YYREEE (reference sequence). The part of the CDR3 DNA that was read is TGTGCCAGCAGCTTGTGGTCTGGCCCCTACGAG. It specifies CASSLWSGPYE. The complete CDR3 protein is CASSLWSGPYEQYF.

On this clone itself: The CDR3 is cut off 3 residues early in the read; its end comes from the germline J gene. The V and J genes are TRBV5-1 and TRBJ1-6, with unresolved D. Trimming left V 0 bases short and J 7 bases short, with 8 bases between. This CDR3 is 14 amino acids long. Germline CDR1 SGHRS, CDR2 YFSETQ. CDR3 bases read: TGCGCCAGCAGCTTGGGTCAGAAAAATTCACCC. It specifies CASSLGQKNSP. The CDR3 reads in full as CASSLGQKNSPLHF.

A word on this clone: The DNA ends 3 residues before the CDR3 does, and the rest of the CDR3 is filled in from the germline J gene. The rearrangement links TRBV6-8 to TRBJ1-2; D may be TRBD1 (6 bases). The CDR3 spans 16 residues. V was cut by 2 bases and J by 5 bases, with 18 bases left in between. The germline V gene encodes CDR1 MNHGY and CDR2 SAAAGT. CDR3 DNA, as far as it was read: TGTGCCAGCAGTTACAGAGACAGGCGAACGGAGTATGGC. Its protein is CASSYRDRRTEYG. In full, the CDR3 reads CASSYRDRRTEYGYTF.

Turning to this clone: The read ends 3 residues before the CDR3 terminus; that terminus is restored from the germline J gene. V and J are TRBV2 and TRBJ2-3, with 9 bases aligning to TRBD2. The CDR3 loop spans 11 amino acids. CDR1 is SNHLY, CDR2 FYNNEI, per germline. The CDR3 DNA, read in part, is TGTGCCAGCAGTTCTAGCGGGGCG. Its translation: CASSSSGA. The CDR3 as a whole reads CASSSSGAQYF.

A word on this clone: From the germline J gene comes the end of the CDR3, since the read stops 3 residues before it. The chain carries TRBV5-1 and TRBJ1-6; D ambiguous. V lost 0 bases to trimming and J lost 3 bases, with 10 bases between them. Germline V gives CDR1 SGHRS, CDR2 YFSETQ. This CDR3 contains 16 residues. CDR3 DNA (partial): TGCGCCAGCAGCTTGGCTAGCGGGGACTATAATTCACCC. Its protein product is CASSLASGDYNSP. The full CDR3 reads CASSLASGDYNSPLHF.

With respect to this clone: From the germline J gene comes the end of the CDR3, since the read stops 3 residues before it. The chain carries TRBV13 and TRBJ2-1; 8 nucleotides align to TRBD2. From germline, CDR1 is PRHDT and CDR2 FYEKMQ (reference sequence). The V and J ends lost 4 bases and 7 bases, in that order; junction bases with no gene match: 15. The CDR3 runs to 17 residues. CDR3 DNA, as far as it was read: TGTGCCAGCAGCTCCTACCTTAGCGGGGACGTGCGGAATGAG. It encodes CASSSYLSGDVRNE. The whole CDR3 region reads CASSSYLSGDVRNEQFF.

In regard to this clone: Sequence at one end of the junction differs from germline and may be a read error. The sequenced fragment ends 3 residues before the CDR3 boundary, so the rest is inferred from the germline J gene. The rearrangement links TRBV4-2 to TRBJ1-6; TRBD1 might be the D (5 bases). CDR1 LGHNA and CDR2 YNFKEQ come from the germline V gene. The CDR3 has 16 residues. CDR3 protein: CASSLDRSSYNSPLHF. The CDR3 bases that were read are TGCGCCAGCAGCCTTGACAGAAGCTCCTATAATTCACCC.

On this clone itself: At one end the junction does not follow the germline gene, possibly because of a read error. The CDR3 sequence is CASSQDRGETQYF. The part of the CDR3 DNA that was read is TGCGCCAGCAGCCAAGACAGAGGGGAGACC. This sequence joins TRBV4-2 and TRBJ2-5, with D possibly called TRBD1 or TRBD2 (5 bases each). The observed sequence ends 3 residues before the CDR3 terminus, with the missing tail filled in from the germline J gene. This CDR3 is 13 amino acids long. Germline V gene data show CDR1 as LGHNA and CDR2 as YNFKEQ.

For this clone: The CDR3 end is not reached by the read, which stops 3 residues before it; the germline J gene fills it in. This chain joins TRBV20-1 and TRBJ1-5; 7 bases align to TRBD1. The CDR3 loop spans 14 amino acids. V trimming: 1 base; J trimming: 1 base; junction bases outside the gene matches: 1. The germline V gene has CDR1 DFQATT and CDR2 SNEGSKA (reference sequence). The sequenced CDR3 bases are TGCAGTGCTAGAGGGGGACAGAGCAATCAGCCC. This codes for CSARGGQSNQP. The entire CDR3 is CSARGGQSNQPQHF.

Regarding this clone: One junction end does not reproduce the germline sequence, and a read error may be involved. The CDR3 end falls 3 residues outside the read, so it is completed with the germline J gene. The V call is TRBV18, the J call TRBJ2-5, with 9 bases identical to TRBD1. CDR1 is KGHSH, CDR2 LQKENI, per germline. This CDR3 is 15 amino acids long. CDR3 sequence: CGSSSGQGHQETQYF. Partial CDR3 DNA: TGTGGCAGCTCGTCGGGACAGGGACATCAAGAGACC.

The sequenced part of the CDR3 DNA is TGTGCCAGCAGCGTAGACTCCAGGGCTTGGGAGACC. Amino acid sequence: CASSVDSRAWET. The whole CDR3 region reads CASSVDSRAWETQYF. The genes are TRBV9 and TRBJ2-5; weak D call: TRBD1 (5 bases). The read finishes 3 residues shy of the CDR3 end, and the germline J gene is used to complete it. CDR1 and CDR2 from the germline V gene are SGDLS and YYNGEE. The germline V and J ends were trimmed by 0 bases and 5 bases, with 14 bases remaining between them. This CDR3 spans 15 amino acids.

With respect to this clone: The CDR3 end falls 3 residues outside the read, so it is completed with the germline J gene. The chain uses TRBV5-6 and TRBJ1-1, with D tentatively TRBD1 (5 bases). The V end was cut by 4 bases, the J end by 3 bases, with 16 bases between. Germline V CDR1 and CDR2: SGHDT, YYEEEE. The CDR3 is 15 amino acids. The CDR3: CASSPIGGSYTEAFF. Partial CDR3 DNA: TGTGCCAGCAGCCCCATCGGGGGGTCGTACACTGAA.

Points on this clone: The read finishes 3 residues shy of the CDR3 end, and the germline J gene is used to complete it. The genes are TRBV28 and TRBJ2-7, with TRBD1 matching 11 bases. Germline assignment: CDR1 MDHEN and CDR2 SYDVKM. Trimming took 5 bases from V and 2 from J; bases not matched to a gene: 8. The CDR3 is 16 residues long. CDR3 bases read: TGTGCCAGCAGTGCGCCCGGACAGGGGGCCCCCTACGAG. It is translated as CASSAPGQGAPYE. The whole CDR3 sequence is CASSAPGQGAPYEQYF.

The DNA read from the CDR3 is TGCGCCAGCTGTTGTCCCGGGACAGGGTTTCATTTGACGGACCATGAA. This gives the protein CASCCPGTGFHLTDHE. The CDR3 in its entirety is CASCCPGTGFHLTDHEAFF. The chain combines TRBV10-2 with TRBJ1-1, with 9 nucleotides matching TRBD1. The missing CDR3 end, 3 residues past where the read stops, is filled in from the germline J gene. Germline loops: CDR1 WSHSY, CDR2 SAAADI. J was trimmed by 7 bases and V by 8 bases; bases with no gene match: 26. The CDR3 consists of 19 residues.

Concerning this clone itself: The read stops 3 residues short of the end of the CDR3; the missing end is completed from the germline J gene. The rearrangement uses TRBV2 and TRBJ1-5, with D perhaps matching TRBD1 (5 bases). The CDR3 spans 16 residues. V dropped 4 bases and J dropped 2 bases, with 15 bases sitting between them. From germline, CDR1 is SNHLY and CDR2 FYNNEI. Incomplete CDR3 DNA: TGTGCCAGCAGTGGAATGGGCGGGGGAGGCAATCAGCCC. Translation: CASSGMGGGGNQP. The entire CDR3 sequence reads CASSGMGGGGNQPQHF.

Of note for this clone: Read sequence stops 3 residues before the CDR3 end, and the germline J gene provides the missing end. The chain links TRBV20-1 to TRBJ2-5; 12 bases are shared with TRBD2. The V and J ends lost 3 bases and 7 bases, in that order; junction bases with no gene match: 6. The germline CDR1 and CDR2 sequences are DFQATT and SNEGSKA (reference sequence). CDR3 length equals 14 residues. The sequenced part of the CDR3 DNA is TGCAGTGCTAGGCGACTAGCGGGGGCAGGGACC. It translates to CSARRLAGAGT. The entire CDR3 protein is CSARRLAGAGTQYF.

With regard to this clone: Sequencing ends 3 residues short of the CDR3 end; the germline J gene provides the rest. The chain uses TRBV20-1 and TRBJ2-1; tentative D call: TRBD2 (6 bases). Trimming took 3 bases from V and 8 from J, leaving 20 bases between them. CDR3 length: 15 residues. Germline V CDR1 and CDR2: DFQATT, SNEGSKA (reference sequence). CDR3 residues: CSASERVGEFDEQFF. Partial CDR3 DNA: TGCAGTGCTAGTGAGCGGGTGGGTGAGTTCGATGAG.

About this clone: The read comes to an end 3 residues before the CDR3 does, leaving the germline J gene to fill in the end. The V and J genes are TRBV20-1 and TRBJ2-1; perhaps TRBD1 as D (6 bases). This CDR3 comprises 13 residues. Germline V gives CDR1 DFQATT, CDR2 SNEGSKA (reference sequence). Trimming cost V 1 base and J 5 bases, with 9 bases left between them. CDR3 loop: CSARGQAHNEQFF. Partial CDR3 DNA: TGCAGTGCTAGAGGACAGGCCCACAATGAG.

With respect to this clone: The CDR3 end is not reached by the read, which stops 3 residues before it; the germline J gene fills it in. This chain uses TRBV7-9 with TRBJ1-2; D gene uncertain. Germline V lookup: CDR1 SEHNR, CDR2 FQNEAQ (reference sequence). The V end lost 5 bases, the J end lost 6 bases, and 7 bases lay between the germline ends. The CDR3 loop spans 11 amino acids. Partial CDR3 DNA: TGTGCCAGCAGCCCCCGTCATGGC. Amino acids: CASSPRHG. The full CDR3 sequence reads CASSPRHGYTF.

A note on this clone: The sequenced fragment ends 3 residues before the CDR3 boundary, so the rest is inferred from the germline J gene. The chain recombines TRBV19 with TRBJ1-5, with D perhaps TRBD1 (5 bases). CDR1 and CDR2 from the germline V gene are LNHDA and SQIVND (reference sequence). The CDR3 loop spans 16 amino acids. V was shortened by 1 base and J by 4 bases, with 14 bases between the two germline ends. CDR3 protein: CASSIVGRVINQPQHF. CDR3 DNA (partial): TGTGCCAGTAGTATAGTTGGCAGGGTAATAAATCAGCCC.